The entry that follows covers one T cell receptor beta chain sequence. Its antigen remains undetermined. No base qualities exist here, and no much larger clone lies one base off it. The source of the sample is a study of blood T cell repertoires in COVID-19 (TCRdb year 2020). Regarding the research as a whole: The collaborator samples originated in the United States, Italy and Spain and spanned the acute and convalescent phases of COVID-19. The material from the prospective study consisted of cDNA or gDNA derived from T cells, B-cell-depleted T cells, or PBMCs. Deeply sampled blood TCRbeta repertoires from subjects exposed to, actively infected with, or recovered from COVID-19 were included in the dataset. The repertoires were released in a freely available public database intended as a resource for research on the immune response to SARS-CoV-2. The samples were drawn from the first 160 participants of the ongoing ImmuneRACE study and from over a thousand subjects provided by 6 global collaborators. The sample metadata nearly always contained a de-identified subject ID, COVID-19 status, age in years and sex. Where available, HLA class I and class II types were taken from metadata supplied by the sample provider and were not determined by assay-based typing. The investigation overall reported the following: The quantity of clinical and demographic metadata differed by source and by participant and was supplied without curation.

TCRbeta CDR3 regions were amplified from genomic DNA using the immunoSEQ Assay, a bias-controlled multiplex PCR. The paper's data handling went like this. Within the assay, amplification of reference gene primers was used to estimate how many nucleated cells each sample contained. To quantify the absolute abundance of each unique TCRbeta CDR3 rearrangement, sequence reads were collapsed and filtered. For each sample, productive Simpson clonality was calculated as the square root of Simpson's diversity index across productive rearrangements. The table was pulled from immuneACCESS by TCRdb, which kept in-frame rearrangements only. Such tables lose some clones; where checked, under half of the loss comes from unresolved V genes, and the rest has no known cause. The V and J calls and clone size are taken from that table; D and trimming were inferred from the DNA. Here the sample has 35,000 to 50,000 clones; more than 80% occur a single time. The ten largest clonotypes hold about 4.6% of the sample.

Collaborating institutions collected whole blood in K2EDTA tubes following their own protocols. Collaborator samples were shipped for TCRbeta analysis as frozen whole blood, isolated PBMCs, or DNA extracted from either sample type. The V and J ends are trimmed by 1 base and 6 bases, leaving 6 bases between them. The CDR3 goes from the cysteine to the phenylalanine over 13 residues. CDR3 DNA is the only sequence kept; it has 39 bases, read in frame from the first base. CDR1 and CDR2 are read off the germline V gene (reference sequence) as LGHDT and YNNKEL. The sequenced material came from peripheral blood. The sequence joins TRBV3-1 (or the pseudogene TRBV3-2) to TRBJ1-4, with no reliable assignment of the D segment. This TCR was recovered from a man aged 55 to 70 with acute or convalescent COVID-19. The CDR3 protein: CASSQVRDEKLFF. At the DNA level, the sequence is TGTGCCAGCAGCCAAGTCCGGGATGAAAAACTGTTTTTT.